One TCR beta chain is described in this entry. Its recognized antigen is unknown. Qualities for individual bases were not recorded, and no much larger clone is one base off. The data were taken from a study of shared clonotypes between healthy human individuals (dated by TCRdb to about 2020). A note on the overall study: Three men and two women, aged 18 to 49 years, made up the cohort. To increase sequencing depth and limit assay-specific biases, TCR repertoire library preparation and sequencing were carried out by different laboratories using diverse techniques. The study deeply sequenced blood TCR repertoires of several healthy adults to estimate repertoire size and the extent of clonotype sharing between individuals. For each donor, CD4 naive and CD4 memory were each run on three plates, CD8 naive on two plates, and CD8 memory on one plate. Between about 0.8 and 9 billion PBMCs per donor were obtained by leukapheresis. On the study overall, not on this receptor specifically: Only blood was sampled, and tissue TCR repertoires likely differ from those in blood. Higher generation probabilities were observed for clonotypes shared by all four sorted-subset donors than for non-shared clonotypes. Even with the large sequencing depth, rarefaction of the sorted-subset datasets indicated that sequencing was incomplete. About 5% of naive CD4, 3% to 4% of naive CD8, 2% to 2.5% of memory CD4, and around 0.4% of memory CD8 clonotypes were shared across a few donors. Pairwise subsampling indicated that sequencing depth was expected to affect the degree of clonotype sharing among donors. The genetic and exposure-history diversity represented was limited by the small number of donors. Naive subsets generally had larger estimated clonotype richness than memory subsets did.

Donors were healthy HIV-negative adults with no recently reported acute infections or vaccinations. Every donor was a Caucasian adult residing in Nashville, Tennessee, USA. Magnetic negative selection was used to enrich CD4+ T cells, after which naive cells were positively selected on CD45RA and the negative fraction became the memory subset. Blood was collected by leukapheresis, and PBMCs were isolated by Ficoll-Histopaque density gradient centrifugation and then cryopreserved in liquid nitrogen vapor phase. Purity and quantity of every magnetically sorted T cell population were checked by analytical flow cytometry. Genomic DNA was isolated from every sorted fraction and measured by UV absorbance on a Nanodrop 2000c. TCR CDR3 regions were amplified from genomic DNA by multiplex PCR using the deep immunoSEQ assay. Genomic DNA extracted from each cell subset was distributed evenly over all wells of several immunoSEQ 96-well plates, and each plate served as one replicate. For sorted subsets, each replicate PCR was loaded with approximately 200 ng genomic DNA, equivalent to 25,000 to 35,000 T cell genomes. The purified libraries were quantified using a Qubit 3.0 fluorometer, sized with a Bioanalyzer 2100, and then quantified again using the KAPA Library Quantification kit. Each immunoSEQ 96-well plate was sequenced on its own single-read 150-cycle Illumina NextSeq 550 flow cell. From the authors' description of their analysis: Because the immunoSEQ output included only junctional sequences and no quality scores, the filtering could not be the same as the filtering used for full-length reads. Sequences were annotated with PyIR, a Python wrapper for IgBLAST v1.9, using IMGT germline references to assign V/J genes and CDR3. Reads with weak V/J assignments (E-value above 1e-6), missing CDR3, stop codons, out-of-frame junctions, or ambiguous translated residues were removed. V3J clonotypes were defined as sequences sharing the same inferred V gene, J gene, and CDR3 amino acid sequence. To compute the percentage overlap between repertoires, the number of shared unique clonotypes was divided by the size of the smaller repertoire. Richness of each repertoire was evaluated using RTK rarefaction, the Chao1 estimator, and Recon v2.1 estimates of unobserved clonotypes. Generation probabilities for all TCRbeta clonotypes obtained by the gDNA method from four donors were computed using OLGA. The clones in this table, taken by TCRdb from immuneACCESS, are in-frame only. Not every clone is retained; where verified, under half of the shortfall comes from an unresolved V gene, and the cause of the rest is unknown. The V and J calls and clone size come from that table; D and trimming were worked out from the DNA. Present in this sample are about 1 million clones, under 80% of which were seen just once. The biggest ten clones account for roughly 1.5% of the sample.

Via the germline V gene, CDR1 is SGHRS and CDR2 YFSETQ. V is trimmed back by 4 bases and J by 0 bases, and the junction contains 4 bases that no gene match accounts for. Counted from cysteine to phenylalanine, this CDR3 has 15 amino acids. The sequence is cut down to CDR3 DNA, 45 bases in frame from base 1. Material for sequencing was memory CD4+ T cells sorted from blood. In the paper's terms, the cell subset or site label means: CD45RA-negative fraction. The receptor was isolated from a man in his late teens or twenties in good health. Recombination linked TRBV5-1 to TRBJ2-5; TRBD1 matches 9 bases in the middle. The DNA sequence is as follows: TGCGCCAGCAGCATCGGGACAGGGTACCAAGAGACCCAGTACTTC. Translated, it reads CASSIGTGYQETQYF.